This entry features one TCR beta chain sequence. Recovered status applied to Cohort 3 donors who had two consecutive negative PCRs. It also applied to those with clearance or with symptom resolution. The sample comes from a study of blood T cell repertoires in COVID-19. As for the study in general: In each case, the material was cDNA or gDNA derived from T cells, B-cell-depleted T cells, or PBMCs.

Original processing notes: Amplified reference gene primers provided the basis for estimating nucleated cell counts. This table comes from immunoSEQ multiplex PCR, and its TCRdb copy is limited to in-frame clones, with some not included. The V and J calls and clone size come from that table; D and trimming were worked out from the DNA. This sample carries hundreds of thousands of clones, 84% of them seen once, and the ten largest clones take less than 7%. This CDR3 is 13 amino acids long. Germline loops: CDR1 MNHEY, CDR2 SVGEGT. Trimming took 5 bases from V and 2 from J, leaving 10 bases between them.

Sequences were obtained from PBMCs or T cells enriched from blood (not recorded which). The receptor was derived from a woman aged 40 to 50 who had recovered from COVID-19. The V call is TRBV6-2 or TRBV6-3, the J call TRBJ2-7; a possible D gene is TRBD2 (6 bases). CDR3 nucleotide sequence: TGTGCCAGCAGTGATTCGGGGGCCTACGAGCAGTACTTC. Its protein product is CASSDSGAYEQYF.